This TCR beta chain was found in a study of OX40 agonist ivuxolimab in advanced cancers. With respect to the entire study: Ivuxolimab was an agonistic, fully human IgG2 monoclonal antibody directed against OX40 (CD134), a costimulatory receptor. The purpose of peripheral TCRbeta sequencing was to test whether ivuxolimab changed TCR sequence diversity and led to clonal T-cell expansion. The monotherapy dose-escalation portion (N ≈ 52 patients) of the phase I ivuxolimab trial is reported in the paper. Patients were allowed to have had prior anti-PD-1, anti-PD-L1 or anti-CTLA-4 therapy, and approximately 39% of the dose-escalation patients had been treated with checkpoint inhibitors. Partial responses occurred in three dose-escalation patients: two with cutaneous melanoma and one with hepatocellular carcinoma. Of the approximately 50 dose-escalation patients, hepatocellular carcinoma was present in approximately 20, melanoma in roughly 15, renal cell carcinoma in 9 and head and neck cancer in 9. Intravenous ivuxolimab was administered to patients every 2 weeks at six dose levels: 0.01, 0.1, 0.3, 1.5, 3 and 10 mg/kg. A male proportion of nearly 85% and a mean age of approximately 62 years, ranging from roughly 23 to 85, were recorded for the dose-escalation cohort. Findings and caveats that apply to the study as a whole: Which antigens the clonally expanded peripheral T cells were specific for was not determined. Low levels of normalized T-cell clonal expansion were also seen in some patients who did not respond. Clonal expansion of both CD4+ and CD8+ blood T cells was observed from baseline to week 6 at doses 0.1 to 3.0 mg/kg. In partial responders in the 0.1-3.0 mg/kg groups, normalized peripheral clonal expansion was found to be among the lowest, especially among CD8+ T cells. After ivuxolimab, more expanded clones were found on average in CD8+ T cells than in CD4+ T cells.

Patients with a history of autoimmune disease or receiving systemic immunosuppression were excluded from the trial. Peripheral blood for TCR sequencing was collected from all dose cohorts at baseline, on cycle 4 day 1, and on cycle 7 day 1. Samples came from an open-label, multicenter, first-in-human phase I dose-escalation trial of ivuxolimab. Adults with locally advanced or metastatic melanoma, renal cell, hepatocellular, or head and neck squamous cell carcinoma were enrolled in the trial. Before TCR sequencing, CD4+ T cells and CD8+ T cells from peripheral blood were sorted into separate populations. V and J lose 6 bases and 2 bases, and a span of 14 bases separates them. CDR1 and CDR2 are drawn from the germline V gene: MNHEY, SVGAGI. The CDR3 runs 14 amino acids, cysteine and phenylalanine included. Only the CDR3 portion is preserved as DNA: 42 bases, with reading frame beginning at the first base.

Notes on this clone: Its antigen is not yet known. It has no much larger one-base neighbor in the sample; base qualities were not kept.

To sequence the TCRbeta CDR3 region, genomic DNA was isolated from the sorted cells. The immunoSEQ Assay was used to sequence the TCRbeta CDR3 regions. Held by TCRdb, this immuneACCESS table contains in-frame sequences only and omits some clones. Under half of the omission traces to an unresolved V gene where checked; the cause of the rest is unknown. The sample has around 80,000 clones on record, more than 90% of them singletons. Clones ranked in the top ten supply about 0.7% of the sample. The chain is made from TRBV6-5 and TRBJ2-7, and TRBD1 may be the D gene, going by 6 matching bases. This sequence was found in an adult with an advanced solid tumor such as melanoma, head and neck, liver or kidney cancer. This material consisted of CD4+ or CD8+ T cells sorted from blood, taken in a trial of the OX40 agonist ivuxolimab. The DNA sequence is TGTGCCAGCAGCCGCAACAGGGATACCTACGAGCAGTACTTC. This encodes CASSRNRDTYEQYF.